This T cell receptor beta chain was sequenced during a study of T cell changes during pregnancy in multiple sclerosis. Clones were read by immunoSEQ multiplex PCR, and TCRdb kept only the in-frame ones, dropping some. In the table there are some 120,000 clones, 80% to 95% of which are singletons. Trimming pared 3 bases from V and 1 base from J, leaving 6 bases between. The length of the CDR3 is 13 residues. Germline assignment: CDR1 SGHAT and CDR2 FQNNGV. The material sequenced was peripheral blood, taken in the third trimester of pregnancy. The chain recombines TRBV11-2 with TRBJ1-1; D unclear. The source of this sequence is a female donor with multiple sclerosis, enrolled in a pregnancy study. As DNA, the CDR3 is TGTGCCAGCAGCTTCGTCGGGAACACTGAAGCTTTCTTT. Translation gives CASSFVGNTEAFF.